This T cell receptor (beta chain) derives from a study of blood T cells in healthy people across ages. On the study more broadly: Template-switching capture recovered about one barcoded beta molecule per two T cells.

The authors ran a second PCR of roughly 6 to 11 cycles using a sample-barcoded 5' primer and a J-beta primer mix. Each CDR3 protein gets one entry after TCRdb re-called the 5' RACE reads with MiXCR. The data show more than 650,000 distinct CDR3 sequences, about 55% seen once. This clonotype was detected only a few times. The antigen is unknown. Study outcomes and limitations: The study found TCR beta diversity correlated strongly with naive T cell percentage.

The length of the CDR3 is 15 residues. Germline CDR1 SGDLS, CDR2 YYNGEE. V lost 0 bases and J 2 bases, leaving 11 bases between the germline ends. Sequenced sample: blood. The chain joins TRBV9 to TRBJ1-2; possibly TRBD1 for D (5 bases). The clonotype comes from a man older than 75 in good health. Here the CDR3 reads CASSVERDGNYGYTF. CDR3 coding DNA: TGTGCCAGCAGCGTAGAGCGGGACGGGAACTATGGCTACACCTTC.